These 5 T cell receptor beta chains were all obtained from the same sample, sequenced in a study of spatial heterogeneity in lung cancer (dated by TCRdb to about 2019). Preparation of the library involved 5' RACE. The sequencing machine was a NextSeq 500. The public reads were quality trimmed at Q25 with fastp and then assembled into clones with MiXCR by TCRdb, keeping productive beta chains. Each entry is one CDR3 protein sequence, shown with its most common DNA and genes. The sample table contains some 44,000 distinct CDR3 sequences; only one count was recorded for roughly an eighth of them. 50% to 70% of the sample is taken by the ten largest. This specimen's time point label, interpreted: sample taken at primary tumor resection. The sample here was PBMCs, taken at surgery. These receptors all come from a male donor with early-stage non-small cell lung cancer.

This clonotype was detected a few times. The rearrangement joins TRBV5-1 to TRBJ2-6; D is unclear. Trimming shortened V by 4 bases and J by 0 bases, and 14 bases separated the two germline ends. Germline CDR1 is SGHRS and CDR2 is YFSETQ. The CDR3 has 17 residues. The DNA for the CDR3 is TGCGCCAGCAGCCCTCGGCCGGAAAGCTCTGGGGCCAACGTCCTGACTTTC. This sequence encodes CASSPRPESSGANVLTF.

This clonotype has just a few counts. The chain has TRBV20-1 and TRBJ2-5; 16 bases align to TRBD2. CDR3 length: 19 residues. V was clipped by 1 base and J by 1 base; unmatched bases: 9. The V gene's germline CDR1 is DFQATT and CDR2 SNEGSKA (reference sequence). The CDR3, as DNA: TGCAGTGCTAGAGGGCTGGGGACTAGCGGGAGGGGATTCCAAGAGACCCAGTACTTC. Its protein product is CSARGLGTSGRGFQETQYF.

The V and J genes are TRBV9 and TRBJ2-1; TRBD1 is a possible D gene (6 bases). Germline values: CDR1 SGDLS, CDR2 YYNGEE. The V and J ends lost 4 bases and 0 bases respectively, with 11 bases between them. The CDR3 is 15 residues long. CDR3 protein: CASSTAGDSYNEQFF. In DNA, the CDR3 is TGTGCCAGCAGCACCGCAGGGGACTCCTACAATGAGCAGTTCTTC.

V gene TRBV7-3 combines with J gene TRBJ2-1; TRBD2 agrees at 11 bases. Per germline, CDR1 SGHTA and CDR2 FQGTGA. V lost 5 bases and J lost 9; bases outside the gene matches: 3. The CDR3 sequence is 13 residues long. The CDR3, as DNA: TGTGCCAGCAGCCCACTAGCGGGGGTTGAGCAGTTCTTC. Protein: CASSPLAGVEQFF.

This clonotype came up a few times. This rearrangement joins TRBV3-1 to TRBJ2-1, with 12 positions matching TRBD2. V shed 4 bases and J 4 bases; nucleotides not matched to a gene: 8. From germline, CDR1 is LGHDT and CDR2 YNNKEL (reference sequence). This CDR3 has 17 residues. The CDR3 protein is CASSPPPGLAGYNEQFF. DNA of the CDR3: TGTGCCAGCAGCCCCCCCCCGGGACTAGCGGGTTACAATGAGCAGTTCTTC.